These 25 T cell receptor beta chains share one sample of origin, sequenced in a study of vaccination effects on CD4 cells after COVID-19. The culture ran for roughly ten days before CD4+ T cells were isolated. Two doses of either BNT162b2 or mRNA-1273 were given to each participant. For these receptors, no antigen is known. Generated by immunoSEQ multiplex PCR, the TCRdb table keeps only in-frame clones and is missing some. The sample lists 50,000 to 60,000 clones, just under 80% occurring once. The sequences come from CD4+ T cells from PBMCs cultured without peptide, collected after COVID-19 vaccination. These receptors all stem from a human donor who received a COVID-19 vaccine.

This clone was observed once. This sequence joins TRBV9 and TRBJ2-5, with 10 bases matching TRBD2. Per germline, CDR1 SGDLS and CDR2 YYNGEE. The CDR3 covers 14 residues. V trimming: 3 bases; J trimming: 4 bases; junction bases outside the gene matches: 3. In DNA, the CDR3 is TGTGCCAGCAGCGAAAGCGGGGGGGGAGAGACCCAGTACTTC. Residues: CASSESGGGETQYF.

Only a few counts were recorded for this clone. The V call is TRBV28, the J call TRBJ1-5; 7 nucleotides align to TRBD1. This CDR3 has 15 residues. After removal of 7 bases from V and 0 bases from J, the junction contained 6 bases not matched to a gene. Germline CDR1 reads MDHEN; CDR2 reads SYDVKM. CDR3 loop: CASNRQGYSNQPQHF. The CDR3 DNA sequence: TGTGCCAGCAACCGACAGGGTTATAGCAATCAGCCCCAGCATTTT. Drawing the rest from reference TRBV28 and TRBJ1-5, the complete variable domain is DVKVTQSSRYLVKRTGEKVFLECVQDMDHENMFWYRQDPGLGLRLIYFSYDVKMKEKGDIPEGYSVSREKKERFSLILESASTNQTSMYLCASNRQGYSNQPQHFGDGTRLSIL.

The rearrangement joins TRBV5-1 to TRBJ1-6; 7 bases are a match to TRBD1. The CDR3 is made up of 15 amino acids. The germline V gene encodes CDR1 SGHRS and CDR2 YFSETQ. V trimming: 0 bases; J trimming: 14 bases; junction bases outside the gene matches: 11. This chain's CDR3 is CASSLDRGGTGTLHF. CDR3 coding DNA: TGCGCCAGCAGCTTGGACAGGGGAGGGACGGGGACCCTCCACTTT.

The chain has TRBV28 and TRBJ1-1, with D unresolved. The CDR3 runs to 11 residues. V lost 7 bases and J lost 1, with 4 bases in between. CDR1 and CDR2 from the germline V gene are MDHEN and SYDVKM. CDR3 in amino acids: CASTRNTEAFF. The CDR3 DNA reads TGTGCCAGCACCAGGAACACTGAAGCTTTCTTT.

The rearrangement joins TRBV5-6 to TRBJ1-2; D possibly corresponds to TRBD1 (6 bases). The CDR3 contains 13 residues. The germline gives CDR1 SGHDT, CDR2 YYEEEE. V was clipped by 0 bases and J by 3 bases, with 6 bases between them. The CDR3 DNA sequence: TGTGCCAGCAGCTTGGCAGGGGACTATGGCTACACCTTC. It yields the protein CASSLAGDYGYTF.

CDR3 coding DNA: TGCAGCGTTGAAAGCCGGGACAGGGGAAACTATGGCTACACCTTC. Translated: CSVESRDRGNYGYTF. This chain links TRBV29-1 with TRBJ1-2; 10 bases fit TRBD1. The CDR3 sequence is 15 residues long. The V gene end was trimmed by 2 bases and the J gene end by 2 bases; junction bases not matched to a gene: 5. Looked up from germline, CDR1 is SQVTM and CDR2 is ANQGSEA.

Only a few counts were recorded for this clone. This rearrangement joins TRBV5-1 to TRBJ1-6; the D gene is possibly TRBD1 (6 bases). In germline, CDR1 is SGHRS, CDR2 YFSETQ. This CDR3 is 13 amino acids long. Trimming removed 0 bases at V and 12 bases at J, with 10 bases between. The CDR3 loop reads CASSLGTGLPLHF. In DNA, the CDR3 is TGCGCCAGCAGCTTGGGTACAGGGTTACCCCTCCACTTT.

The CDR3 DNA sequence: TGTGCCAGCAGTCCCTTGTTCCGGAGTTATGGCTACACCTTC. Translated, it gives CASSPLFRSYGYTF. V gene TRBV28 combines with J gene TRBJ1-2; D not resolved. Germline CDR1 and CDR2: MDHEN and SYDVKM. The CDR3 sequence is 14 residues long. Trimming left V 5 bases short and J 5 bases short, with 15 bases between.

This chain uses TRBV6-2 or TRBV6-3 with TRBJ2-7; 9 positions agree with TRBD2. This CDR3 spans 15 amino acids. V gave up 2 bases and J gave up 2 bases; unmatched junction bases: 4. Germline CDR1 MNHEY, CDR2 SVGEGT. CDR3 in amino acids: CASSYRLAVAYEQYF. Written as DNA, the CDR3 is TGTGCCAGCAGTTACAGACTAGCGGTGGCCTACGAGCAGTACTTC.

The chain recombines TRBV28 with TRBJ2-7; D may be TRBD1 or TRBD2 (5 bases each). Trimming stripped 8 bases from V and 3 bases from J, with 11 bases between. This CDR3 is 12 amino acids long. Germline lookup yields CDR1 MDHEN and CDR2 SYDVKM. DNA of the CDR3: TGTGCCAGCGGGACGCAAGACTACGAGCAGTACTTC. Amino acid sequence: CASGTQDYEQYF.

This chain uses TRBV2 with TRBJ1-5; maybe TRBD1 (5 bases). Germline loops: CDR1 SNHLY, CDR2 FYNNEI. Between the trimmed V and J ends, which lost 10 bases and 4 bases, there was a span of 14 bases. The CDR3 is 13 amino acids. The CDR3 region has the DNA TGTGCCATCTCCTGGGGCCCGAATCAGCCCCAGCATTTT. Amino acid sequence: CAISWGPNQPQHF.

This chain links TRBV20-1 with TRBJ2-7, with a tentative D call TRBD2 (6 bases). This CDR3 comprises 13 residues. In germline, CDR1 is DFQATT, CDR2 SNEGSKA (reference sequence). V lost 3 bases, J lost 3 bases, and 12 bases lay in between. The CDR3 region has the DNA TGCAGTGCTAGTGATCGGGGGATCTACGAGCAGTACTTC. Protein sequence: CSASDRGIYEQYF.

This clone was observed a single time. The chain links TRBV9 to TRBJ2-5; TRBD2 matches at 8 bases. The CDR3 is 15 amino acids. Germline-derived CDR1 and CDR2 are SGDLS and YYNGEE. Trimming cost V 4 bases and J 5 bases; bases outside gene matches: 10. CDR3 residues: CASSPEGLAGETQYF. CDR3 sequence (DNA): TGTGCCAGCAGCCCAGAAGGACTAGCCGGCGAGACCCAGTACTTC.

This chain uses TRBV12-3 or TRBV12-4 with TRBJ2-2; D gene unclear. V lost 7 bases and J lost 7, with 13 bases in between. The CDR3 spans 13 residues. The CDR3 DNA follows: TGTGCCAGCACCCAGTGGGATGGCGGGGAGCTGTTTTTT. This translates into CASTQWDGGELFF.

V and J are TRBV5-1 and TRBJ1-5; D is unclear. Germline loops: CDR1 SGHRS, CDR2 YFSETQ. V was shortened by 0 bases and J by 6 bases, with 13 bases between the two germline ends. This CDR3 has 15 amino acids. The CDR3 nucleotides are TGCGCCAGCAGCTTGGAATTTGCGAAGGGTCAGCCCCAGCATTTT. Residues: CASSLEFAKGQPQHF. Drawing the rest from reference TRBV5-1 and TRBJ1-5, the complete variable domain is KAGVTQTPRYLIKTRGQQVTLSCSPISGHRSVSWYQQTPGQGLQFLFEYFSETQRNKGNFPGRFSGRQFSNSRSEMNVSTLELGDSALYLCASSLEFAKGQPQHFGDGTRLSIL.

This chain links TRBV25-1 with TRBJ2-7; TRBD1 is a possible D gene (5 bases). V was cut by 5 bases and J by 5 bases, with 13 bases left in between. This CDR3 region has 13 residues. Germline V gives CDR1 MGHDK, CDR2 SYGVNS. This CDR3 is CASSRAGPHEQYF. The CDR3 nucleotides are TGTGCCAGCAGTAGGGCAGGGCCCCACGAGCAGTACTTC.

Only one count was recorded for this clone. In DNA form, the CDR3 reads TGTGCCAGCAGCTTAATCCCCGCCTCCGGGACAGTGAATGAGCAGTTCTTC. It specifies CASSLIPASGTVNEQFF. The chain recombines TRBV7-6 with TRBJ2-1; 7 nucleotides align to TRBD1. Trimming took 2 bases from V and 7 from J; bases not matched to a gene: 14. Germline V gene lookup returns CDR1 SGHVS and CDR2 FNYEAQ. This CDR3 comprises 17 residues.

This chain uses TRBV19 with TRBJ2-5, with TRBD2 identical over 8 bases. J was trimmed by 5 bases and V by 7 bases; bases with no gene match: 12. The CDR3 totals 15 residues. Germline CDR1 is LNHDA and CDR2 is SQIVND (reference sequence). DNA for the CDR3: TGTGCCAGTACCTCCTCGGGGGGGAGAGAGGAGACCCAGTACTTC. Translation: CASTSSGGREETQYF.

The rearrangement uses TRBV7-3 and TRBJ1-6, with D unresolved. This CDR3 has 15 residues. Germline CDR1 SGHTA, CDR2 FQGTGA. The ends were cut back, 2 bases at V and 1 base at J, with 6 bases in the middle. The CDR3 loop reads CASSLASSYNSPLHF. The CDR3 DNA follows: TGTGCCAGCAGCTTAGCCAGTTCCTATAATTCACCCCTCCACTTT.

The CDR3 sequence: CASSAGTSGTTDTQYF. CDR3 sequence (DNA): TGTGCCAGCAGCGCCGGGACTAGCGGGACCACAGATACGCAGTATTTT. This sequence joins TRBV11-2 and TRBJ2-3; 13 bases are shared with TRBD2. The V gene's germline CDR1 is SGHAT and CDR2 FQNNGV. J was trimmed by 2 bases and V by 5 bases; bases with no gene match: 4. The CDR3 runs to 16 residues.

This chain links TRBV5-4 with TRBJ2-1, with D hard to call. From germline, CDR1 is SGHNT and CDR2 YYREEE (reference sequence). The CDR3 length is 11 residues. V dropped 3 bases and J dropped 4 bases, with 2 bases sitting between them. The CDR3 region has the DNA TGTGCCAGCAGCTCATACAATGAGCAGTTCTTC. It is translated as CASSSYNEQFF.

The chain recombines TRBV5-1 with TRBJ2-1; 9 positions agree with TRBD2. The V gene end was trimmed by 3 bases and the J gene end by 9 bases; junction bases not matched to a gene: 13. Looked up from germline, CDR1 is SGHRS and CDR2 is YFSETQ. The CDR3 spans 16 residues. The CDR3 region is CASSSDPGTSLTEQFF. CDR3 DNA: TGCGCCAGCAGCTCGGACCCCGGGACTAGCTTGACTGAGCAGTTCTTC. The full variable domain, rest sourced from reference TRBV5-1 and TRBJ2-1, is KAGVTQTPRYLIKTRGQQVTLSCSPISGHRSVSWYQQTPGQGLQFLFEYFSETQRNKGNFPGRFSGRQFSNSRSEMNVSTLELGDSALYLCASSSDPGTSLTEQFFGPGTRLTVL.

The V and J genes are TRBV18 and TRBJ1-5, with a possible D match to TRBD1 (6 bases). CDR3 length equals 16 residues. Germline CDR1 and CDR2: KGHSH and LQKENI. Trimming stripped 6 bases from V and 1 base from J, with 16 bases between. CDR3 amino acids: CASSSRGGLSNQPQHF. Written as DNA, the CDR3 is TGTGCCAGCTCGTCTAGAGGGGGGCTGAGCAATCAGCCCCAGCATTTT.

The chain joins TRBV18 to TRBJ1-2; 7 bases are shared with TRBD1. V trimming: 3 bases; J trimming: 1 base; junction bases outside the gene matches: 11. CDR1 KGHSH and CDR2 LQKENI come from the germline V gene. The length of the CDR3 is 17 residues. The chain's CDR3 is CASSPRQGDYFNYGYTF. Here the CDR3 DNA reads TGTGCCAGCTCACCGCGACAGGGCGACTACTTTAACTATGGCTACACCTTC.

The genes are TRBV3-1 (or the pseudogene TRBV3-2) and TRBJ2-7; D gene ambiguous. The CDR3 runs to 14 residues. Between the trimmed V and J ends, which lost 1 base and 5 bases, there was a span of 12 bases. Per germline, CDR1 LGHDT and CDR2 YNNKEL (reference sequence). This chain's CDR3 is CASSQVRRPNEQYF. As DNA, the CDR3 is TGTGCCAGCAGCCAAGTCAGACGCCCAAACGAGCAGTACTTC.